These 32 T cell receptor beta chains originate from one sample sequenced in a study of blood T cell repertoires in COVID-19. Generated by immunoSEQ multiplex PCR, the TCRdb table keeps only in-frame clones and is missing some. The sample has about 330,000 clones; approximately 90% are singletons. The sample consisted of PBMCs or T cells enriched from blood (not recorded which). These TCRs come from a woman between 18 and 29 years old who had recovered from COVID-19.

This clone showed up just once. The V and J genes are TRBV5-1 and TRBJ2-4, with TRBD1 identical over 10 bases. CDR3 length: 17 amino acids. Looked up from germline, CDR1 is SGHRS and CDR2 is YFSETQ. J lost 1 base, V lost 4 bases, and 8 bases had no gene match. CDR3 residues: CASSDPGQGSAKNIQYF. In DNA form, the CDR3 reads TGCGCCAGCAGCGATCCGGGACAGGGGTCGGCCAAAAACATTCAGTACTTC.

The rearrangement uses TRBV19 and TRBJ2-1; TRBD2 agrees at 9 bases. Germline V lookup: CDR1 LNHDA, CDR2 SQIVND (reference sequence). The J segment lost 6 bases and the V segment lost 10 bases, leaving 10 bases of the junction unmatched. The CDR3 is made up of 14 amino acids. CDR3 loop: CAISAGGGVNEQFF. CDR3 nucleotides: TGTGCCATCTCAGCGGGGGGAGGGGTCAATGAGCAGTTCTTC.

On this clone itself: Other DNA variants within this sample encode the same CDR3. The chain joins TRBV3-1 (or the pseudogene TRBV3-2) to TRBJ1-1; D is perhaps TRBD1 (5 bases). Germline CDR1 LGHDT, CDR2 YNNKEL (reference sequence). The V end was cut by 3 bases, the J end by 5 bases, with 13 bases between. This CDR3 region has 14 residues. The CDR3 is CASSQGGAGTEAFF. As DNA, the CDR3 is TGTGCCAGCAGCCAGGGAGGGGCCGGTACTGAAGCTTTCTTT.

The V call is TRBV2, the J call TRBJ2-1; tentatively, D is TRBD2 (5 bases). V lost 6 bases and J 3 bases, leaving 9 bases between the germline ends. Germline V gene data show CDR1 as SNHLY and CDR2 as FYNNEI. The CDR3 length is 13 residues. For the CDR3, the DNA is TGTGCCAGCAGCCCCGGAGGCTACAATGAGCAGTTCTTC. Translation gives CASSPGGYNEQFF.

A few counts support this clone. The chain carries TRBV6-5 and TRBJ2-7; D possibly corresponds to TRBD1 (5 bases). CDR1 and CDR2 from the germline V gene are MNHEY and SVGAGI. V shed 2 bases and J shed 3 bases, with 8 bases lying between them. This CDR3 spans 13 amino acids. The CDR3 nucleotides are TGTGCCAGCAGTTACCGTACAGGCTACGAGCAGTACTTC. It codes for CASSYRTGYEQYF.

Only one count was recorded for this clone. This chain uses TRBV5-1 with TRBJ2-5, with 7 bases matching TRBD2. Trimming cost V 4 bases and J 2 bases; bases outside gene matches: 5. The germline CDR1 and CDR2 sequences are SGHRS and YFSETQ. The CDR3 runs 14 residues. CDR3 protein: CASSPGGSQETQYF. Here the CDR3 DNA reads TGCGCCAGCAGCCCCGGGGGGTCGCAAGAGACCCAGTACTTC.

The DNA of the CDR3 is TGTGCCAGCAGCTTGGATCAGGGTCATGGCTACACCTTC. This translates into CASSLDQGHGYTF. The chain carries TRBV7-9 and TRBJ1-2, with TRBD1 as a possible D gene (5 bases). The CDR3 extends over 13 amino acids. Germline values: CDR1 SEHNR, CDR2 FQNEAQ (reference sequence). V was cut by 3 bases and J by 6 bases, with 11 bases left in between.

The V call is TRBV7-3, the J call TRBJ2-3; 8 nucleotides match TRBD1. CDR3 length: 14 amino acids. Germline V gives CDR1 SGHTA, CDR2 FQGTGA. After removal of 2 bases from V and 6 bases from J, the junction contained 4 bases not matched to a gene. The CDR3 loop reads CASSLGQGWDTQYF. The DNA of the CDR3 is TGTGCCAGCAGCTTAGGACAGGGATGGGATACGCAGTATTTT.

The J gene is TRBJ2-1, the V gene TRBV28; a possible D gene is TRBD1 (6 bases). V dropped 6 bases and J dropped 3 bases, with 9 bases sitting between them. CDR1 and CDR2 from the germline V gene are MDHEN and SYDVKM. The CDR3 spans 13 residues. For the CDR3, the DNA is TGTGCCAGCAGCCCAGGGGACTACAATGAGCAGTTCTTC. It encodes CASSPGDYNEQFF.

The V call is TRBV24-1, the J call TRBJ2-2; D is unresolved. The V end was cut by 6 bases, the J end by 1 base, with 8 bases between. Germline-derived CDR1 and CDR2 are KGHDR and SFDVKD. CDR3 length: 14 residues. CDR3 sequence (DNA): TGTGCCACCAGTCGGTCTGGGAACACCGGGGAGCTGTTTTTT. It specifies CATSRSGNTGELFF.

The chain combines TRBV19 with TRBJ1-1, with D tentatively TRBD1 (5 bases). This CDR3 comprises 13 residues. The germline V gene has CDR1 LNHDA and CDR2 SQIVND (reference sequence). Between the trimmed V and J ends, which lost 9 bases and 3 bases, there was a span of 14 bases. The DNA for the CDR3 is TGTGCCAGCGTAGGAGGGGATTACACTGAAGCTTTCTTT. It translates to CASVGGDYTEAFF.

This clone was counted at least ten times. CDR3 protein: CASSMTGGYSNQPQHF. The CDR3 DNA sequence: TGTGCCAGTAGTATGACAGGGGGCTATAGCAATCAGCCCCAGCATTTT. The chain has TRBV19 and TRBJ1-5; 10 nucleotides line up with TRBD1. J gave up 0 bases and V 3 bases, and 2 bases lay outside the gene matches. The CDR3 totals 16 residues. Germline loops: CDR1 LNHDA, CDR2 SQIVND (reference sequence).

CDR3 sequence: CADPGNEKLFF. CDR3 coding DNA: TGTGCCGACCCGGGGAATGAAAAACTGTTTTTT. J is TRBJ1-4 and V is TRBV21-1. TRBV21-1 is flagged as a pseudogene. The CDR3 sequence is 11 residues long.

V gene TRBV11-2 combines with J gene TRBJ1-6; 7 bases align to TRBD1. Unmatched junction bases numbered 6, after V lost 0 bases and J lost 1 base. The germline V gene encodes CDR1 SGHAT and CDR2 FQNNGV. The CDR3 is 18 amino acids. CDR3 in DNA: TGTGCCAGCAGCTTAGATCCGAACAGGGGTTCCTATAATTCACCCCTCCACTTT. As protein: CASSLDPNRGSYNSPLHF.

The chain carries TRBV4-2 and TRBJ2-3; TRBD2 matches 15 bases. Trimming took 4 bases from V and 2 from J; bases not matched to a gene: 16. The CDR3 contains 21 residues. Germline loops: CDR1 LGHNA, CDR2 YNFKEQ. This CDR3 reads CASSRHWGLAGGVSHTDTQYF. The DNA for the CDR3 is TGTGCCAGCAGCCGACATTGGGGACTAGCGGGAGGCGTCTCACACACAGATACGCAGTATTTT.

The chain uses TRBV19 and TRBJ2-1; TRBD1 aligns across 8 bases. Germline assignment: CDR1 LNHDA and CDR2 SQIVND (reference sequence). Trimming cost V 5 bases and J 6 bases; bases outside gene matches: 15. This CDR3 contains 17 residues. The CDR3 DNA is TGTGCCAGTAGTGAGACAGGGGCCGCCCCGGTTACCAATGAGCAGTTCTTC. This translates into CASSETGAAPVTNEQFF.

The V call is TRBV11-2, the J call TRBJ2-7, with D uncertain. The CDR3 consists of 13 residues. Trimming took 1 base from V and 7 from J, leaving 11 bases between them. The germline V gene encodes CDR1 SGHAT and CDR2 FQNNGV. Written as DNA, the CDR3 is TGTGCCAGCAGCTTAGGCCCCGAGGAAGAGCAGTACTTC. Translation gives CASSLGPEEEQYF.

The table lists this clone with a few counts. The chain carries TRBV19 and TRBJ1-2; no firm D call. The CDR3 has 13 amino acids. In germline, CDR1 is LNHDA, CDR2 SQIVND (reference sequence). Trimming left V 3 bases short and J 3 bases short, with 8 bases between. CDR3 sequence reads: CASSIAEHYGYTF. CDR3 coding DNA: TGTGCCAGTAGTATCGCAGAACACTATGGCTACACCTTC.

The chain employs TRBV3-1 (or the pseudogene TRBV3-2) and TRBJ1-1, with a tentative D call TRBD1 (6 bases). Germline values: CDR1 LGHDT, CDR2 YNNKEL (reference sequence). Between the trimmed V and J ends, which lost 0 bases and 7 bases, there was a span of 18 bases. The CDR3 is 16 amino acids. The CDR3 reads CASSQEQDSIMVEAFF. The CDR3 nucleotides read TGTGCCAGCAGCCAAGAACAGGACAGTATAATGGTTGAAGCTTTCTTT.

This chain joins TRBV12-5 and TRBJ2-1; D is perhaps TRBD1 (6 bases). Germline values: CDR1 LGHNT, CDR2 FRNRAP. The germline V and J ends were trimmed by 1 base and 9 bases, with 10 bases remaining between them. The CDR3 has 13 residues. The CDR3 loop reads CASGLAQGREQFF. The CDR3 DNA reads TGTGCTAGTGGTTTGGCACAGGGACGTGAGCAGTTCTTC.

This clone has only one observation. The rearrangement joins TRBV5-6 to TRBJ2-1; 7 bases line up with TRBD2. CDR1 and CDR2 from the germline V gene are SGHDT and YYEEEE. V shed 0 bases and J 7 bases; nucleotides not matched to a gene: 4. The CDR3 loop spans 14 amino acids. The DNA for the CDR3 is TGTGCCAGCAGCTTGGGACTAGCTCAAAATGAGCAGTTCTTC. Protein: CASSLGLAQNEQFF.

The chain has TRBV30 and TRBJ2-5, with 7 bases matching TRBD2. Germline V CDR1 and CDR2: GTSNPN, SVGIG (reference sequence). CDR3 size: 14 residues. V gave up 4 bases and J gave up 4 bases; unmatched junction bases: 9. The CDR3 is CAWKGPPGGETQYF. The CDR3 coding sequence is TGTGCCTGGAAAGGCCCCCCGGGGGGAGAGACCCAGTACTTC.

CDR3 sequence reads: CASSLEIDYEQFF. CDR3 DNA sequence: TGTGCCAGCAGCTTAGAAATAGACTATGAGCAGTTCTTC. The genes are TRBV11-2 and TRBJ2-1, with no clear D. The CDR3 consists of 13 residues. Trimming removed 0 bases at V and 8 bases at J, with 8 bases between. Germline loops: CDR1 SGHAT, CDR2 FQNNGV.

The rearrangement links TRBV7-9 to TRBJ2-3; 12 bases agree with TRBD2. CDR3 length: 16 amino acids. In germline, CDR1 is SEHNR, CDR2 FQNEAQ (reference sequence). With V trimmed by 6 bases and J by 2 bases, 6 bases remained unmatched. The DNA of the CDR3 is TGTGCCAGCAGGGGAGGACTAGCGGGATTCACAGATACGCAGTATTTT. Protein: CASRGGLAGFTDTQYF.

In this sample, this clone turned up once. This rearrangement joins TRBV5-4 to TRBJ1-3; a weak D match, TRBD1 (5 bases). This CDR3 spans 15 amino acids. V was cut by 0 bases and J by 0 bases, with 7 bases left in between. Germline assignment: CDR1 SGHNT and CDR2 YYREEE (reference sequence). CDR3 nucleotides: TGTGCCAGCAGCTTGGGGGGCGCCTCTGGAAACACCATATATTTT. Translating it yields CASSLGGASGNTIYF.

The V gene is TRBV13, the J gene TRBJ1-2; 10 bases match TRBD1. Germline V lookup: CDR1 PRHDT, CDR2 FYEKMQ (reference sequence). The CDR3 has 16 residues. Losses at the gene ends were 0 bases for V and 4 bases for J; bases not matched to a gene: 5. CDR3 DNA: TGTGCCAGCAGCTTAGGGGGGGACAGGGGTGCCTATGGCTACACCTTC. Its protein product is CASSLGGDRGAYGYTF.

DNA of the CDR3: TGCGCCAGCAGCGTACAGGGGGCTGCGAACACTGAAGCTTTCTTT. As protein: CASSVQGAANTEAFF. The J gene is TRBJ1-1, the V gene TRBV5-1; 9 bases align to TRBD1. The CDR3 runs to 15 residues. Looked up from germline, CDR1 is SGHRS and CDR2 is YFSETQ. J lost 1 base, V lost 4 bases, and 5 bases had no gene match.

The chain employs TRBV9 and TRBJ2-1, with unresolved D. The ends were cut back, 4 bases at V and 0 bases at J, with 17 bases in the middle. The CDR3 consists of 17 residues. Per germline, CDR1 SGDLS and CDR2 YYNGEE. The CDR3 spells CASSPLGLPSSYNEQFF. For the CDR3, the DNA is TGTGCCAGCAGCCCTCTTGGGCTTCCGAGCTCCTACAATGAGCAGTTCTTC.

The chain recombines TRBV7-8 with TRBJ2-1, with TRBD2 as a possible D gene (5 bases). Trimming removed 5 bases at V and 12 bases at J, with 23 bases between. The CDR3 extends over 15 amino acids. CDR1 and CDR2 from the germline V gene are SGHVS and FQNEAQ. The CDR3 nucleotides read TGTGCCAGCAGCCAAGCCGGACGCCGGAGCGGAGGGCAGTTCTTC. This gives the protein CASSQAGRRSGGQFF.

CDR3 nucleotides: TGTGCCAGCAGTTTAGGAGGGACAGGGGTTTTCGGGGAGCTGTTTTTT. This sequence encodes CASSLGGTGVFGELFF. The V and J genes are TRBV27 and TRBJ2-2; TRBD1 agrees at 10 bases. Germline trimming cut 2 bases from V and 7 bases from J; bases unmatched to any gene: 7. The CDR3 is made up of 16 amino acids. Germline CDR1 is MNHEY and CDR2 is SMNVEV (reference sequence).

In regard to this clone: This sample includes further DNA sequences coding for the same CDR3. This chain uses TRBV29-1 with TRBJ1-4; D uncertain. V was pared by 5 bases and J by 1 base, with 8 bases between. This CDR3 comprises 13 residues. CDR1 and CDR2 from the germline V gene are SQVTM and ANQGSEA. CDR3: CSVSRGTNEKLFF. For the CDR3, the DNA is TGCAGCGTTTCGCGAGGAACTAATGAAAAACTGTTTTTT.

The sample holds one count of this clone. The chain uses TRBV30 and TRBJ1-4, with a weak D call TRBD1 (5 bases). Trimming removed 3 bases at V and 7 bases at J, with 15 bases between. The CDR3 loop spans 14 amino acids. Germline assignment: CDR1 GTSNPN and CDR2 SVGIG (reference sequence). CDR3 in amino acids: CAWRAGHLREKLFF. CDR3 DNA sequence: TGTGCCTGGAGAGCAGGGCATCTGCGTGAAAAACTGTTTTTT.